Listed below are T cell receptor beta chains from one sample, sequenced in a study of preoperative IRX-2 immunotherapy in early breast cancer. Sequenced by immunoSEQ multiplex PCR; TCRdb stores in-frame clones only, minus some. The sample lists 20,000 to 30,000 clones, roughly four fifths occurring once. The input for sequencing was lymph node tissue, taken after IRX-2 immunotherapy. The source of these receptors is a human donor with breast cancer. Both conserved end residues are part of each CDR3. A D gene is named only where the DNA matches it firmly. Expanded clones are given a class, and other clones once, few, many or no size at all.

CDR3 DNA,CDR3 protein,V gene,clone size,D gene,J gene
TGTGCCAGCTCACCCCCGGAAGGGGCCCCTAGCACAGATACGCAGTATTTT,CASSPPEGAPSTDTQYF,TRBV18,.,.,TRBJ2-3
TGCAGCGCTCGGGACCGGAGGGCCCCTGAAGCTTTCTTT,CSARDRRAPEAFF,TRBV29-1,.,.,TRBJ1-1
TGTGCCAGTAGAGGATCTGGAAACACCATATATTTT,CASRGSGNTIYF,TRBV19,.,.,TRBJ1-3
TGTGCCAATCGGGACAGGGTAGCAGGGGAGCTGTTTTTT,CANRDRVAGELFF,TRBV10-3,few,TRBD1,TRBJ2-2
TGTGCCTGGAGTGCAGGGGACAATTCACCCCTCCACTTT,CAWSAGDNSPLHF,TRBV30,once,.,TRBJ1-6
TGTGCCAGCACTCGAGCCGAAACCCAGGGAAATGAGCAGTTCTTC,CASTRAETQGNEQFF,TRBV6-8,few,.,TRBJ2-1
TGCAGCGTTGCCCGGCTAGCGGGCACAGATACGCAGTATTTT,CSVARLAGTDTQYF,TRBV29-1,.,TRBD2,TRBJ2-3
TGTGCCAGCAGTGAAGGGGGCGGCTATGGCTACACCTTC,CASSEGGGYGYTF,TRBV25-1,.,.,TRBJ1-2
TGTGCCAGCAGTGACCCTTACTATGGCTACACCTTC,CASSDPYYGYTF,TRBV6-8,.,.,TRBJ1-2
TGCAGCGTGAGGGAGGGAGCTAACTATGGCTACACCTTC,CSVREGANYGYTF,TRBV29-1,.,.,TRBJ1-2
TGTGCCAGCAGCCACAGGACAGGGCATAATTCACCCCTCCACTTT,CASSHRTGHNSPLHF,TRBV7-5,.,.,TRBJ1-6
TGTGCCAGCTCACCAGGGACAGGAGGGGATCGCGAGCAGTACTTC,CASSPGTGGDREQYF,TRBV18,.,TRBD1,TRBJ2-7
TGCGCCAGCAGCTTGTCAACCAGTTACACCGGGGAGCTGTTTTTT,CASSLSTSYTGELFF,TRBV5-1,.,.,TRBJ2-2
TGCGCCAGCAGTGGACGGAGCCATTACAATGAGCAGTTCTTC,CASSGRSHYNEQFF,TRBV10-2,.,.,TRBJ2-1
TGTGCCAGTAGTACCCGACAGTACTCTGGAAACACCATATATTTT,CASSTRQYSGNTIYF,TRBV19,.,.,TRBJ1-3
TGCGCCAGCAGTTTGGGTCCTCAGGGGACTAATGAAAAACTGTTTTTT,CASSLGPQGTNEKLFF,TRBV5-1,.,.,TRBJ1-4
TGTGCCAGCAGACAGGCGGACAGGGGGCGTTTTGGCTACACCTTC,CASRQADRGRFGYTF,TRBV16,.,TRBD1,TRBJ1-2
TGTGCCAGCTCACTACAGGGGGCGCAAGGGAATGAGCAGTTCTTC,CASSLQGAQGNEQFF,TRBV18,.,TRBD1,TRBJ2-1
TGTGCCAGCAGCCAGACCCCCGCCCTGAGGGCCAACGTCCTGACTTTC,CASSQTPALRANVLTF,TRBV11-3,once,.,TRBJ2-6
TGTGCCAGCACCGACAGGGTAGGGACCGGGGAGCTGTTTTTT,CASTDRVGTGELFF,TRBV25-1,.,TRBD1,TRBJ2-2
TGTGCCAGCAGCTTGGATGGAGGGGGCTACAATGAGCAGTTCTTC,CASSLDGGGYNEQFF,TRBV11-3,.,.,TRBJ2-1
TGCAGCGTTGATAAGGGGGTAGCACTATCCGAAGGCTACACCTTC,CSVDKGVALSEGYTF,TRBV29-1,few,.,TRBJ1-2